The 15 T cell receptor beta chains in this list originate from one sample, sequenced in a study of cytomegalovirus exposure and HLA in healthy donors. A multiplex PCR was run with 60 Vbeta primers and 13 Jbeta primers. Clones were sequenced by immunoSEQ multiplex PCR, and TCRdb holds only the in-frame ones, with some missing. The table lists around 180,000 clones, almost 85% of them singletons. The sequenced sample was PBMCs. The receptors shown here come from a boy aged 10-17 years in good health and CMV-seronegative.

This clone was seen just once. This chain joins TRBV6-6 and TRBJ2-7, with a tentative D call TRBD2 (6 bases). V gave up 3 bases and J gave up 1 base, with 7 bases separating them. There are 13 residues in the CDR3. CDR1 and CDR2 (germline): MNHNY, SVGAGI (reference sequence). For the CDR3, the DNA is TGTGCCAGCAGTTATCGGGGGTCCTACGAGCAGTACTTC. It yields the protein CASSYRGSYEQYF.

V is TRBV7-2 and J is TRBJ2-5; 9 nucleotides match TRBD2. The V gene end was trimmed by 5 bases and the J gene end by 5 bases; junction bases not matched to a gene: 9. This CDR3 is 15 amino acids long. Germline CDR1 and CDR2: SGHTA and FQGNSA. DNA for the CDR3: TGTGCCAGCAGCCTGACTAGCGGAGGGGGGGAGACCCAGTACTTC. Translation: CASSLTSGGGETQYF.

V usage is TRBV29-1 and J usage is TRBJ2-7; 7 bases fit TRBD1. The CDR3 is 12 residues long. The V and J ends lost 7 bases and 0 bases, in that order; junction bases with no gene match: 3. The germline CDR1 and CDR2 sequences are SQVTM and ANQGSEA. The CDR3 coding sequence is TGCAGCGCCCGGGACAGCTCCTACGAGCAGTACTTC. Protein product: CSARDSSYEQYF.

This chain links TRBV10-3 with TRBJ2-3, with TRBD2 as a possible D gene (6 bases). The CDR3 totals 16 residues. Trimming cost V 4 bases and J 2 bases, with 16 bases left between them. CDR1 and CDR2 from the germline V gene are ENHRY and SYGVKD. The CDR3 DNA is TGTGCCATCAGTGGGTCCGGGCGGGGAGACACAGATACGCAGTATTTT. This sequence encodes CAISGSGRGDTDTQYF.

J is TRBJ2-7 and V is TRBV4-2, with TRBD2 matching 9 bases. This CDR3 is 15 amino acids long. Germline trimming cut 2 bases from V and 1 base from J; bases unmatched to any gene: 3. Germline CDR1 and CDR2: LGHNA and YNFKEQ. For the CDR3, the DNA is TGTGCCAGCAGCCAACCGGGACTAGCATCCTACGAGCAGTACTTC. Amino acids: CASSQPGLASYEQYF.

J is TRBJ2-7 and V is TRBV7-2; D remains unclear. Germline V gene data show CDR1 as SGHTA and CDR2 as FQGNSA. Trimming pared 5 bases from V and 4 bases from J, leaving 6 bases between. There are 11 residues in the CDR3. The CDR3, as DNA: TGTGCCAGCAGCCCGTTGTACGAGCAGTACTTC. Encoded protein: CASSPLYEQYF.

The V call is TRBV19, the J call TRBJ1-5, with 7 bases matching TRBD1. Germline loops: CDR1 LNHDA, CDR2 SQIVND (reference sequence). V trimming: 10 bases; J trimming: 4 bases; junction bases outside the gene matches: 7. The CDR3 runs 13 residues. In DNA, the CDR3 is TGTGCCACCGAGGGGACAGAAAATCAGCCCCAGCATTTT. Translating gives CATEGTENQPQHF. Together with reference TRBV19 and TRBJ1-5, the CDR3 gives the full variable domain: DGGITQSPKYLFRKEGQNVTLSCEQNLNHDAMYWYRQDPGQGLRLIYYSQIVNDFQKGDIAEGYSVSREKKESFPLTVTSAQKNPTAFYLCATEGTENQPQHFGDGTRLSIL.

The rearrangement uses TRBV7-2 and TRBJ2-5; TRBD2 is a possible D gene (5 bases). This CDR3 is built from 13 residues. In germline, CDR1 is SGHTA, CDR2 FQGNSA. Trimming removed 4 bases at V and 4 bases at J, with 10 bases between. DNA of the CDR3: TGTGCCAGCAGCTACGGGGTCGGAGAGACCCAGTACTTC. Translation gives CASSYGVGETQYF. Combining the CDR3 with reference TRBV7-2 and TRBJ2-5 gives the whole variable domain GAGVSQSPSNKVTEKGKDVELRCDPISGHTALYWYRQSLGQGLEFLIYFQGNSAPDKSGLPSDRFSAERTGGSVSTLTIQRTQQEDSAVYLCASSYGVGETQYFGPGTRLLVL.

This clone was seen more than once but under ten times. The V call is TRBV7-6, the J call TRBJ2-7, with 11 bases fitting TRBD1. The junction had 8 bases not matched to a gene; V was cut back by 1 base and J by 12 bases. Germline V gives CDR1 SGHVS, CDR2 FNYEAQ. This CDR3 spans 14 amino acids. In nucleotides, the CDR3 is TGTGCCAGCAGCTTAGGACCGGACAGGGGGCGATGGTACTTC. Translation gives CASSLGPDRGRWYF. The full variable domain, with the rest looked up from reference TRBV7-6 and TRBJ2-7, is GAGVSQSPRYKVTKRGQDVALRCDPISGHVSLYWYRQALGQGPEFLTYFNYEAQQDKSGLPNDRFSAERPEGSISTLTIQRTEQRDSAMYRCASSLGPDRGRWYFGPGTRLTVT.

The J gene is TRBJ1-2, the V gene TRBV5-6; D is unresolved. This CDR3 is 11 amino acids long. Looked up from germline, CDR1 is SGHDT and CDR2 is YYEEEE. V was trimmed by 0 bases and J by 8 bases, leaving 5 bases between them. This chain's CDR3 is CASSLGGGYTF. In DNA, the CDR3 is TGTGCCAGCAGCTTGGGTGGCGGCTACACCTTC.

This clone was observed once. V is TRBV7-3 and J is TRBJ1-1, with D hard to call. The V end lost 5 bases, the J end lost 7 bases, and 17 bases lay between the germline ends. This CDR3 comprises 14 residues. CDR1 and CDR2 from the germline V gene are SGHTA and FQGTGA. CDR3 sequence (DNA): TGTGCCAGCAGCCTAGAGCCAGTCGGTGTTGAAGCTTTCTTT. Amino acid sequence: CASSLEPVGVEAFF. Variable domain in full (rest from reference TRBV7-3 and TRBJ1-1): GAGVSQTPSNKVTEKGKYVELRCDPISGHTALYWYRQSLGQGPEFLIYFQGTGAADDSGLPNDRFFAVRPEGSVSTLKIQRTERGDSAVYLCASSLEPVGVEAFFGQGTRLTVV.

On this clone: A junction end diverges from the germline sequence, so it may reflect a read error. The chain couples TRBV6-5 to TRBJ1-1, with 9 bases fitting TRBD1. Germline V gene lookup returns CDR1 MNHEY and CDR2 SVGAGI. The CDR3 length is 15 residues. The CDR3 is CASNSGTGMNPEAFF. CDR3 nucleotide sequence: TGTGCCAGCAATTCCGGGACAGGGATGAACCCTGAAGCTTTCTTT.

The chain has TRBV7-9 and TRBJ2-3, with a weak D call TRBD2 (6 bases). The CDR3 is 15 residues long. Germline assignment: CDR1 SEHNR and CDR2 FQNEAQ (reference sequence). The V and J ends lost 3 bases and 0 bases respectively, with 10 bases between them. CDR3 protein: CASSFGGVSTDTQYF. CDR3 DNA sequence: TGTGCCAGCAGCTTCGGCGGGGTTAGCACAGATACGCAGTATTTT.

The chain joins TRBV5-1 to TRBJ1-3; TRBD1 is a possible D gene (5 bases). CDR3 size: 16 residues. In germline, CDR1 is SGHRS, CDR2 YFSETQ. Trimming pared 0 bases from V and 1 base from J, leaving 11 bases between. The CDR3 sequence: CASSLGQGLSGNTIYF. As DNA, the CDR3 is TGCGCCAGCAGCTTGGGTCAGGGATTATCTGGAAACACCATATATTTT.

The chain uses TRBV6-1 and TRBJ1-1, with TRBD1 matching over 7 bases. This CDR3 spans 14 amino acids. V lost 5 bases and J lost 5; bases outside the gene matches: 8. Germline V gene lookup returns CDR1 MNHNS and CDR2 SASEGT. This CDR3 reads CASSPTTGRTEAFF. CDR3 nucleotides: TGTGCCAGCAGTCCAACGACAGGGCGGACTGAAGCTTTCTTT.